The 24 T cell receptor beta chains reported below all come from one sample, sequenced in a study of T cell repertoires in cytomegalovirus infection. TCRdb reprocessed the reads with MiXCR, giving one entry per CDR3 protein. This sample has about 480,000 distinct CDR3 sequences; around 30% occur once, and the top ten carry roughly 17%. The antigens for these receptors are not known. Sequencing was performed on cultured PBMCs, taken from culture after CMV antigen stimulation. These receptors came from a human donor in good health (CMV status not recorded). Some clones in this sample may be carry-over from other donors' samples.

The V and J genes are TRBV4-2 and TRBJ2-7; possible D gene TRBD2, 5 bases. The CDR3 has 15 residues. Germline CDR1 LGHNA, CDR2 YNFKEQ. The germline V and J ends were trimmed by 0 bases and 4 bases, with 13 bases remaining between them. CDR3 amino acids: CASSQDIGVYYEQYF. The DNA for the CDR3 is TGTGCCAGCAGCCAAGATATCGGGGTGTATTACGAGCAGTACTTC.

The V call is TRBV19, the J call TRBJ1-2; perhaps TRBD1 as D (5 bases). Trimming took 1 base from V and 4 from J, leaving 10 bases between them. CDR3 length: 14 residues. The germline V gene encodes CDR1 LNHDA and CDR2 SQIVND (reference sequence). CDR3 protein: CASSIGGHGYGYTF. CDR3 in DNA: TGTGCCAGTAGTATAGGCGGACACGGCTATGGCTACACCTTC.

This chain links TRBV19 with TRBJ2-1; TRBD2 aligns across 12 bases. This CDR3 is 16 amino acids long. Germline V gene lookup returns CDR1 LNHDA and CDR2 SQIVND (reference sequence). Trimming cost V 0 bases and J 6 bases; bases outside gene matches: 3. CDR3 nucleotides: TGTGCCAGTAGTATAGAGGCTAGCGGGAGGGCCAATGAGCAGTTCTTC. This encodes CASSIEASGRANEQFF.

In this sample, this clonotype turned up a few times. The V call is TRBV19, the J call TRBJ1-1, with D possibly matching TRBD1 (5 bases). Deletions cut 7 bases from V and 0 bases from J, with 21 bases between. CDR1 and CDR2 from the germline V gene are LNHDA and SQIVND (reference sequence). The CDR3 contains 17 residues. The CDR3 loop reads CASTPGGTRGLNTEAFF. Written as DNA, the CDR3 is TGTGCCAGTACCCCCGGCGGGACGAGGGGCCTGAACACTGAAGCTTTCTTT.

The chain combines TRBV7-6 with TRBJ2-7; D assignment may be TRBD1 or TRBD2 (5 bases each). Trimming took off 5 bases at V and 7 bases at J, with 21 bases between the two ends. Germline V gene data show CDR1 as SGHVS and CDR2 as FNYEAQ. The CDR3 contains 15 residues. CDR3 in DNA: TGTGCCAGCAGCCCGCAAGAGCAGGTTGGGGGTGAGCAGTACTTC. Translated, it gives CASSPQEQVGGEQYF.

J is TRBJ1-4 and V is TRBV4-1, with unresolved D. Germline CDR1 MGHRA, CDR2 YSYEKL. Trimming removed 1 base at V and 4 bases at J, with 10 bases between. CDR3 length: 15 amino acids. The CDR3 DNA reads as TGCGCCAGCAGCCAAGGGGGTTCCAGTAATGAAAAACTGTTTTTT. Amino acid sequence: CASSQGGSSNEKLFF.

The chain uses TRBV5-1 and TRBJ2-7; D is undetermined. This CDR3 is built from 13 residues. Per the germline V gene, CDR1 is SGHRS and CDR2 is YFSETQ. The V end lost 4 bases, the J end lost 7 bases, and 15 bases lay between the germline ends. CDR3 sequence reads: CASSPGADIEQYF. CDR3 bases: TGCGCCAGCAGCCCTGGTGCCGATATTGAGCAGTACTTC.

This clonotype showed up just a few times. The chain is built from TRBV28 and TRBJ2-7; D gene unclear. The CDR3 has 13 amino acids. CDR1 MDHEN and CDR2 SYDVKM come from the germline V gene. V was clipped by 3 bases and J by 2 bases, with 8 bases between them. CDR3 sequence reads: CASSFVGTYEQYF. The CDR3 DNA reads as TGTGCCAGCAGTTTCGTCGGTACCTACGAGCAGTACTTC.

J is TRBJ1-2 and V is TRBV28; D might be TRBD1 (6 bases). CDR3 length equals 15 residues. With 4 bases removed from V and 2 bases from J, the gap between germline ends came to 14 bases. Germline CDR1 is MDHEN and CDR2 is SYDVKM. The CDR3 region has the DNA TGTGCCAGCAGTTCTTGGACAGAGGGGAACTATGGCTACACCTTC. Translating gives CASSSWTEGNYGYTF.

This clonotype showed up many times. The chain combines TRBV7-2 with TRBJ1-4; a possible D gene is TRBD1 (5 bases). CDR3 length: 14 amino acids. The V and J ends lost 5 bases and 4 bases respectively, with 11 bases between them. Looked up from germline, CDR1 is SGHTA and CDR2 is FQGNSA. This CDR3 is CASSHQGINEKLFF. The DNA for the CDR3 is TGTGCCAGCAGCCACCAGGGTATTAATGAAAAACTGTTTTTT.

The rearrangement joins TRBV4-3 to TRBJ1-2; D is possibly TRBD1 (6 bases). The CDR3 contains 14 residues. The germline gives CDR1 LGHNA, CDR2 YSLEER. V shed 0 bases and J shed 5 bases, with 10 bases lying between them. DNA of the CDR3: TGCGCCAGCAGCCAAGAAAGGGGGGAATATGGCTACACCTTC. It is translated as CASSQERGEYGYTF.

This clonotype was recorded a few times. The chain links TRBV7-2 to TRBJ1-1; 7 positions agree with TRBD1. CDR1 is SGHTA, CDR2 FQGNSA, per germline. V shed 5 bases, J shed 1 base, and the junction held 10 bases outside the gene matches. The CDR3 consists of 16 residues. CDR3 sequence: CASSPGRGLGNTEAFF. For the CDR3, the DNA is TGTGCCAGCAGCCCCGGGAGGGGGCTAGGGAACACTGAAGCTTTCTTT.

This sequence joins TRBV11-2 and TRBJ2-7, with 10 bases fitting TRBD2. V shed 5 bases and J 6 bases; nucleotides not matched to a gene: 10. Per the germline V gene, CDR1 is SGHAT and CDR2 is FQNNGV. This CDR3 is built from 15 residues. The CDR3 loop reads CASSPWASGSGEQYV. CDR3 nucleotide sequence: TGTGCCAGCAGCCCCTGGGCTAGCGGGAGCGGCGAGCAGTACGTC.

In its sample, this clonotype was seen a few times. This chain joins TRBV7-1 and TRBJ2-7; unclear D gene. TRBV7-1 is an open reading frame whose function is uncertain. The V end lost 5 bases, the J end lost 0 bases, and 14 bases lay between the germline ends. The CDR3 runs to 15 residues. CDR3 in amino acids: CASSPEGLGSYEQYF. DNA of the CDR3: TGTGCCAGCAGCCCGGAAGGTCTAGGCTCCTACGAGCAGTACTTC.

The chain recombines TRBV7-8 with TRBJ2-3; 7 positions match TRBD2. Germline V gives CDR1 SGHVS, CDR2 FQNEAQ. V gave up 4 bases and J gave up 4 bases; unmatched junction bases: 8. This CDR3 region has 15 residues. In DNA form, the CDR3 reads TGTGCCAGCAGCTCCCGGGACTACTCCCCAGATACGCAGTATTTT. Amino acids: CASSSRDYSPDTQYF.

Ten or more counts support this clonotype. The V call is TRBV7-2, the J call TRBJ1-2, with 7 positions matching TRBD1. The germline V gene has CDR1 SGHTA and CDR2 FQGNSA. V shed 1 base, J shed 8 bases, and the junction held 7 bases outside the gene matches. This CDR3 comprises 14 residues. CDR3 bases: TGTGCCAGCAGCTTAGTAACAGGGGATTTAGGCTACACCTTC. Its protein product is CASSLVTGDLGYTF.

The genes are TRBV7-2 and TRBJ1-5, with 8 bases identical to TRBD1. The CDR3 contains 15 residues. Germline CDR1 SGHTA, CDR2 FQGNSA. Germline trimming cut 2 bases from V and 7 bases from J; bases unmatched to any gene: 7. CDR3 sequence: CASSLYSGGSQPQHF. CDR3 coding DNA: TGTGCCAGCAGCTTATATTCAGGGGGCAGCCAGCCCCAGCATTTT.

The chain combines TRBV6-5 with TRBJ2-2, with D hard to call. Trimming left V 10 bases short and J 3 bases short, with 12 bases between. Germline CDR1 is MNHEY and CDR2 is SVGAGI. There are 13 residues in the CDR3. The CDR3 reads CAILRWDTGELFF. CDR3 nucleotide sequence: TGTGCCATTCTGAGGTGGGACACCGGGGAGCTGTTTTTT.

V is TRBV12-5 and J is TRBJ2-1; D remains ambiguous. The CDR3 spans 17 residues. Germline V gene lookup returns CDR1 LGHNT and CDR2 FRNRAP. The V end was cut by 4 bases, the J end by 0 bases, with 16 bases between. Written as DNA, the CDR3 is TGTGCTAGTGGTTCAGAGGTTGGCGGCCCCTCCTACAATGAGCAGTTCTTC. Its protein product is CASGSEVGGPSYNEQFF.

This clonotype was found a few times. The CDR3 protein is CASSFFPSGGYEQYF. In nucleotides, the CDR3 is TGTGCCAGCAGCTTCTTCCCTAGCGGGGGGTACGAGCAGTACTTC. V gene TRBV7-2 combines with J gene TRBJ2-7; 11 bases line up with TRBD2. The V gene end was trimmed by 3 bases and the J gene end by 4 bases; junction bases not matched to a gene: 5. This CDR3 has 15 amino acids. Germline V gene lookup returns CDR1 SGHTA and CDR2 FQGNSA.

This clonotype was counted many times. The chain is built from TRBV7-2 and TRBJ1-3; D is undetermined. Germline assignment: CDR1 SGHTA and CDR2 FQGNSA. The CDR3 consists of 14 residues. Between the trimmed V and J ends, which lost 7 bases and 4 bases, there was a span of 14 bases. CDR3 sequence: CASMPGRTGNTIYF. The CDR3 nucleotides read TGTGCCAGCATGCCAGGTCGTACGGGAAACACCATATATTTT.

This clonotype appeared many times. CDR3 in amino acids: CASSLAGLAGGGTQYF. In nucleotides, the CDR3 is TGTGCCAGCAGCTTAGCGGGACTAGCGGGAGGGGGGACCCAGTACTTC. The chain recombines TRBV7-2 with TRBJ2-5; 16 nucleotides match TRBD2. Looked up from germline, CDR1 is SGHTA and CDR2 is FQGNSA. The CDR3 covers 16 residues. Trimming removed 0 bases from V and 7 bases from J; junction bases left unmatched: 2.

J is TRBJ2-2 and V is TRBV5-6, with 14 nucleotides matching TRBD2. The CDR3 has 18 residues. The germline gives CDR1 SGHDT, CDR2 YYEEEE. Trimming cost V 1 base and J 7 bases; bases outside gene matches: 9. The CDR3 region has the DNA TGTGCCAGCAGCTTGCCGGGACTAGCGGGAGTTCTAGGCGGGGAGCTGTTTTTT. Its protein product is CASSLPGLAGVLGGELFF.

This clonotype was seen a handful of times. The chain recombines TRBV28 with TRBJ2-7; maybe TRBD2 (6 bases). V lost 8 bases, J lost 3 bases, and 23 bases lay in between. Germline-derived CDR1 and CDR2 are MDHEN and SYDVKM. The CDR3 sequence is 16 residues long. In nucleotides, the CDR3 is TGTGCCAGCTCCCTCGGGGTAGGAGGGCGATACTACGAGCAGTACTTC. Its protein is CASSLGVGGRYYEQYF.